The next 17 T cell receptor beta chains were all read from a single sample in a study of vaccination and CD4 T cells after COVID-19 (dated 2022 in TCRdb). Antigens of these TCRs are unknown. The receptor library was made with PCR. Sequencing instrument: Illumina iSeq 100. At the Johns Hopkins FTIC core, DNA from the cultured CD4+ T cells underwent TCR sequencing with the Oncomine TCR Beta short-read assay. TCRdb reprocessing: public reads trimmed at Q25 with fastp, clones called with MiXCR, in-frame beta chains kept. Rows with one shared CDR3 protein collapse into an entry with the most common genes and DNA. Within this sample are more than 20,000 distinct CDR3 sequences, with about 45% of them counted one time only. 4.9% of the sample rests with the top ten. The time point label on this specimen signifies: late sampling 161 to 241 days after vaccination in a few convalescent patients. The intended sense of this specimen's treatment or condition label: 10-day PBMC culture with coronavirus spike peptide pools or control peptides (ViraFEST assay).

The starting material was CD4+ T cells from blood, cultured in vitro, obtained about 7 months after SARS-CoV-2 vaccination. All receptors come from a human donor who had recovered from COVID-19.

The gene calls are TRBV11-2 and TRBJ2-1; tentatively, D is TRBD1 or TRBD2 (5 bases each). CDR1 SGHAT and CDR2 FQNNGV come from the germline V gene. The V end was cut by 3 bases, the J end by 3 bases, with 12 bases between. The CDR3 contains 15 residues. CDR3 in DNA: TGTGCCAGCAGCTTCCTTAGGGACCTCTACAATGAGCAGTTCTTC. Translated, it gives CASSFLRDLYNEQFF.

V and J are TRBV7-7 and TRBJ2-3; a weak D match, TRBD1 (5 bases). CDR3 length: 14 residues. CDR1 and CDR2 (germline): SSHAT, FNYEAQ (reference sequence). Trimming shortened V by 4 bases and J by 6 bases, and 14 bases separated the two germline ends. CDR3 amino acids: CASSSRLQGDTQYF. The CDR3, as DNA: TGTGCCAGCAGCTCGAGATTGCAGGGTGATACGCAGTATTTT.

This clonotype was picked up a small number of times. V usage is TRBV28 and J usage is TRBJ1-5; 8 nucleotides match TRBD1. The germline CDR1 and CDR2 sequences are MDHEN and SYDVKM. J gave up 2 bases and V 5 bases, and 11 bases lay outside the gene matches. The CDR3 has 17 residues. Here the CDR3 DNA reads TGTGCCAGCAGTCTAGCGACAGGGGCTAGTGGCAATCAGCCCCAGCATTTT. Translated: CASSLATGASGNQPQHF.

The chain employs TRBV19 and TRBJ1-1; no clear D. CDR1 and CDR2 (germline): LNHDA, SQIVND (reference sequence). Trimming cost V 5 bases and J 1 base, with 8 bases left between them. CDR3 length equals 13 residues. The CDR3 here is CASSPEPNTEAFF. The DNA for the CDR3 is TGTGCCAGTAGTCCGGAGCCGAACACTGAAGCTTTCTTT.

The CDR3 protein is CASSSPVDYSYEQYF. The DNA of the CDR3 is TGTGCCAGCAGTTCTCCGGTAGATTACTCCTACGAGCAGTACTTC. The chain employs TRBV28 and TRBJ2-7, with D uncertain. The germline gives CDR1 MDHEN, CDR2 SYDVKM. The V and J ends lost 4 bases and 0 bases respectively, with 13 bases between them. The CDR3 is 15 amino acids.

The chain couples TRBV20-1 to TRBJ2-7; 7 nucleotides match TRBD2. Germline CDR1 reads DFQATT; CDR2 reads SNEGSKA (reference sequence). The CDR3 covers 14 residues. V was pared by 6 bases and J by 0 bases, with 8 bases of the junction left unmatched. The CDR3 reads CSATLTSSSYEQYF. Here the CDR3 DNA reads TGCAGTGCAACACTGACTAGCAGCTCCTACGAGCAGTACTTC.

The chain couples TRBV15 to TRBJ1-1; D not resolved. Deletions cut 1 base from V and 8 bases from J, with 14 bases between. Germline V gene data show CDR1 as LNHNV and CDR2 as YYDKDF (reference sequence). The CDR3 length is 14 residues. CDR3 sequence (DNA): TGTGCCACCAGCAGAGGAGGTACAGAGAAGGAAGCTTTCTTT. It yields the protein CATSRGGTEKEAFF.

This clonotype has just one count. Mismatch with germline at one junction end may stem from a read error. This rearrangement joins TRBV5-4 to TRBJ2-5; TRBD1 matches at 9 bases. Germline V gene lookup returns CDR1 SGHNT and CDR2 YYREEE (reference sequence). The length of the CDR3 is 13 residues. CDR3 sequence (DNA): TGCGCCAGCAGCTCGACAGGGGGGGAGACCCAGTACTTC. It translates to CASSSTGGETQYF.

This clonotype was found a few times. The chain is built from TRBV7-6 and TRBJ2-5; TRBD1 might be the D (5 bases). The CDR3 runs to 15 residues. The V end was cut by 1 base, the J end by 6 bases, with 15 bases between. Germline V gives CDR1 SGHVS, CDR2 FNYEAQ. The CDR3 is CASSLGPDSSKTQYF. The CDR3 coding sequence is TGTGCCAGCAGCTTAGGTCCCGACAGCTCCAAGACCCAGTACTTC.

The V call is TRBV29-1, the J call TRBJ2-7; 9 positions agree with TRBD2. CDR1 and CDR2 from the germline V gene are SQVTM and ANQGSEA. The CDR3 is made up of 14 amino acids. V shed 6 bases, J shed 1 base, and the junction held 7 bases outside the gene matches. The CDR3 region is CSVRLAAFSYEQYF. The CDR3 region has the DNA TGCAGCGTGAGACTAGCGGCATTTTCCTACGAGCAGTACTTC.

The sample holds a few counts of this clonotype. V and J are TRBV28 and TRBJ1-6, with D maybe TRBD1 (6 bases). The CDR3 totals 15 residues. In germline, CDR1 is MDHEN, CDR2 SYDVKM. The V and J ends lost 7 bases and 6 bases respectively, with 16 bases between them. Here the CDR3 DNA reads TGTGCCAGCACGCTCTGGAGACAGGTTAATTCACCCCTCCACTTT. Translating gives CASTLWRQVNSPLHF.

In DNA form, the CDR3 reads TGTGCCACCAGTGACTCGACAGCTGGGTACGAGCAGTACTTC. Translation: CATSDSTAGYEQYF. This chain connects TRBV24-1 to TRBJ2-7, with TRBD1 as a possible D gene (5 bases). The V and J ends lost 4 bases and 4 bases respectively, with 13 bases between them. Looked up from germline, CDR1 is KGHDR and CDR2 is SFDVKD. The CDR3 totals 14 residues.

The chain recombines TRBV20-1 with TRBJ2-2, with 11 bases matching TRBD2. After removal of 1 base from V and 3 bases from J, the junction contained 7 bases not matched to a gene. The germline V gene encodes CDR1 DFQATT and CDR2 SNEGSKA (reference sequence). The CDR3 is 17 amino acids. In DNA, the CDR3 is TGCAGTGCTAGAGTGGCTAGCGGGAGGCGGGACACCGGGGAGCTGTTTTTT. This translates into CSARVASGRRDTGELFF.

By sample share, this clonotype is medium-sized (0.01 to 0.1%). The chain joins TRBV7-2 to TRBJ1-5; D not resolved. Germline V gene lookup returns CDR1 SGHTA and CDR2 FQGNSA. Trimming stripped 7 bases from V and 6 bases from J, with 19 bases between. CDR3 length equals 15 residues. CDR3 coding DNA: TGTGCCAGCACACGTGGGTTATACGACGGTCAGCCCCAGCATTTT. Encoded protein: CASTRGLYDGQPQHF.

The rearrangement links TRBV19 to TRBJ2-7, with unresolved D. The germline V gene encodes CDR1 LNHDA and CDR2 SQIVND (reference sequence). Trimming removed 6 bases at V and 6 bases at J, with 15 bases between. This CDR3 comprises 13 residues. In DNA form, the CDR3 reads TGTGCCAGTAGGAAGACCCCCGAAACCGAGCAGTACTTC. This gives the protein CASRKTPETEQYF.

In its sample, this clonotype was seen once. The V gene is TRBV19, the J gene TRBJ2-3; no definite D call. V was shortened by 6 bases and J by 5 bases, with 15 bases between the two germline ends. The CDR3 runs 14 residues. The germline V gene has CDR1 LNHDA and CDR2 SQIVND (reference sequence). CDR3 region: CASSPGPDGDTQYF. The CDR3, as DNA: TGTGCCAGTAGCCCGGGCCCTGATGGAGATACGCAGTATTTT.

The genes are TRBV24-1 and TRBJ2-1, with 12 positions matching TRBD1. There are 19 residues in the CDR3. The V gene end was trimmed by 3 bases and the J gene end by 2 bases; junction bases not matched to a gene: 10. In germline, CDR1 is KGHDR, CDR2 SFDVKD. The CDR3 sequence is CATSDRKPGQGAAYNEQFF. CDR3 coding DNA: TGTGCCACCAGTGATCGTAAACCGGGACAGGGGGCGGCCTACAATGAGCAGTTCTTC.